A selection of T cell receptor beta chains follows, all from one sample in a study of T cell responses to AZD1222 COVID-19 vaccine. Sequencing was performed with immunoSEQ multiplex PCR; in TCRdb, only in-frame clones are kept and a portion is missing. The sample holds some 150,000 clones, about 90% seen once. The source material was peripheral blood, sampled on day 0 of AZD1222 vaccination. Source of these receptors: an adult in good health. The CDR3 runs from the conserved cysteine through the conserved F or W. A D gene is named only where the DNA matches it firmly. Size is stated for part of the rows, as once, few or many counts, or as a class when the clone is expanded.

J | D | size | V | DNA | CDR3
TRBJ1-3 | - | - | TRBV6-5 | TGTGCCAGCAGTTCTCACCGTCTTGGAAACACCATATATTTT | CASSSHRLGNTIYF
TRBJ2-7 | TRBD2 | - | TRBV9 | TGTGCCAGCAGCCCTCAATCGCGGCGGGAGAGCGAGCAGTACTTC | CASSPQSRRESEQYF
TRBJ2-1 | - | - | TRBV7-3 | TGTGCCAGCAGTCTGGACGTCTACAATGAGCAGTTCTTC | CASSLDVYNEQFF
TRBJ1-2 | - | - | TRBV27 | TGTGCCAGCAGTTCCTTCCCAGGGCGGTATGGCTACACCTTC | CASSSFPGRYGYTF
TRBJ1-1 | - | - | TRBV6-5 | TGTGCCAGCAGCCCGGACGGGAACACTGAAGCTTTCTTT | CASSPDGNTEAFF
TRBJ1-6 | - | - | TRBV11-2 | TGTGCCAGCAGCTTAGTTCTCGTTGGGATAGGCTCCTATAATTCACCCCTCCACTTT | CASSLVLVGIGSYNSPLHF
TRBJ2-3 | - | - | TRBV18 | TGTGCCAGCTCACCAGTTTTGGCACCAGATACGCAGTATTTT | CASSPVLAPDTQYF
TRBJ1-6 | - | - | TRBV28 | TGTGCCAGCAGCCAACTGGGAGCCATCAGGGCCCTCCACTTT | CASSQLGAIRALHF
TRBJ2-5 | - | - | TRBV19 | TGTGCCAGTAGTGGGGGAACGCGAGGAGAGACCCAGTACTTC | CASSGGTRGETQYF
TRBJ1-6 | - | few | TRBV19 | TGTGCCAGTAGTATCAGCAGGGCGAACGATTCACCCCTCCACTTT | CASSISRANDSPLHF
TRBJ2-2 | - | - | TRBV11-1 | TGTGCCAGCAGCTTATACCGGACCCCGGGAAGCGGGGAGCTGTTTTTT | CASSLYRTPGSGELFF
TRBJ2-1 | - | once | TRBV24-1 | TGTGCCACCAGAAACCGGGAGAATGAGCAGTTCTTC | CATRNRENEQFF
TRBJ2-1 | TRBD2 | - | TRBV11-2 | TGTGCCAGCAGCTTTAGCCTCCTAGCGGGAGGATACAATGAGCAGTTCTTC | CASSFSLLAGGYNEQFF
TRBJ2-1 | - | - | TRBV6-5 | TGTGCCATCCTACTGGCTGGGACCTACAATGAGCAGTTCTTC | CAILLAGTYNEQFF
TRBJ1-4 | - | - | TRBV5-1 | TGCGCCAGCAGCCCGACCACCAGCCTTAATGAAAAACTGTTTTTT | CASSPTTSLNEKLFF
TRBJ1-4 | - | - | TRBV5-6 | TGTGCCAGCAGCTATGGCGGGACACGGAATGAAAAACTGTTTTTT | CASSYGGTRNEKLFF
TRBJ2-5 | - | - | TRBV20-1 | TGCAGTGCTAGTCGGCCTGCAGAGACCCAGTACTTC | CSASRPAETQYF
TRBJ1-5 | - | - | TRBV19 | TGTGCCAGTTCTTGGATGGGTCAGCCCCAGCATTTT | CASSWMGQPQHF
TRBJ2-1 | TRBD2 | - | TRBV27 | TGTGCCAGCAGTTTTCAGCTAGCGGGAGAGATAGCCTACAATGAGCAGTTCTTC | CASSFQLAGEIAYNEQFF
TRBJ2-1 | TRBD2 | - | TRBV12-3/TRBV12-4 | TGTGCCAGCAGTCCCGGACTAGCACGCGAGCAGTTCTTC | CASSPGLAREQFF
TRBJ1-2 | - | - | TRBV20-1 | TGCAGTGCTAGTGTGAGGTCTAGAGGCTACACCTTC | CSASVRSRGYTF
TRBJ2-5 | - | - | TRBV7-2 | TGTGCCAGCAGCGCCCTTGGGGGGGGGCAGGAGACCCAGTACTTC | CASSALGGGQETQYF
TRBJ1-4 | TRBD1 | - | TRBV7-9 | TGTGCCAGCAGCTTATCTACAGGGGGGGCTAATGAAAAACTGTTTTTT | CASSLSTGGANEKLFF
TRBJ2-1 | - | - | TRBV7-9 | TGTGCCAGCAGCTTACTACCCGAGAATGAGCAGTTCTTC | CASSLLPENEQFF
TRBJ1-4 | - | - | TRBV7-6 | TGTGCCAGCAGCTTCGGGCTTAATGAAAAACTGTTTTTT | CASSFGLNEKLFF
TRBJ2-1 | TRBD2 | - | TRBV5-5 | TGTGCCAGCAGCATTGGACTAGCGGGAGAGGATGAGCAGTTCTTC | CASSIGLAGEDEQFF
TRBJ1-3 | TRBD1 | - | TRBV4-2 | TGTGCCAGCAGCCCCCGGGACAGGGAAGGAAACACCATATATTTT | CASSPRDREGNTIYF
TRBJ1-3 | TRBD1 | - | TRBV28 | TGTGCCAGCAGTTTAGGACAGGGAATATATTTT | CASSLGQGIYF
TRBJ2-1 | TRBD2 | - | TRBV5-5 | TGTGCCAGCAGTTTTAGCGGGAGGGCGAACAATGAGCAGTTCTTC | CASSFSGRANNEQFF
TRBJ2-3 | - | - | TRBV6-5 | TGTGCCAGCAGTTACTCGAGCACTAGCACAGATACGCAGTATTTT | CASSYSSTSTDTQYF
TRBJ1-1 | - | - | TRBV5-4 | TGTGCCAGTTACGACAGGAACACTGAAGCTTTCTTT | CASYDRNTEAFF
TRBJ1-1 | - | - | TRBV28 | TGTGCCAGTTGGGACACCTACACTGAAGCTTTCTTT | CASWDTYTEAFF
TRBJ2-6 | TRBD1 | - | TRBV5-1 | TGCGCCAGCAGCTTGGGACAGGGCTCTGGGGCCAACGTCCTGACTTTC | CASSLGQGSGANVLTF
TRBJ1-6 | TRBD1 | - | TRBV4-1 | TGCGCCAGCAGCCCTCCGGGACAGGATCACTCACCCCTCCACTTT | CASSPPGQDHSPLHF
TRBJ1-1 | - | - | TRBV12-3/TRBV12-4 | TGTGCCAGCAGAAGGGGGGGGGACACTGAAGCTTTCTTT | CASRRGGDTEAFF
TRBJ1-2 | - | - | TRBV2 | TGTGCCAGCAGTGAAACGGGGATCTCCTATGGCTACACCTTC | CASSETGISYGYTF